The table lists the clone carrying this TCR beta chain with a count of one. Its antigen is undetermined. This sample was taken from a study of cytomegalovirus exposure and HLA in healthy donors. General study results and limits: As was reported, the classifier diagnosed cytomegalovirus status with high specificity and sensitivity. Immune exposure data for these donors was limited to CMV serostatus.

PCR involved 60 Vbeta and 13 Jbeta primers. The assay was immunoSEQ multiplex PCR, and TCRdb's table has in-frame clones only and misses some. The sample gives 80,000 to 100,000 clones, around 67% of which show up once; 2% to 3% is in the top ten. V lost 4 bases and J 0 bases, leaving 6 bases between the germline ends. The length of the CDR3 is 14 residues. Germline V gene sequence: CDR1 MNHEY, CDR2 SMNVEV (reference sequence). The specimen sequenced was PBMCs. The sequence came from a man aged 45-60 years in good health and CMV-seronegative. This rearrangement joins TRBV27 to TRBJ1-4; no clear D. The CDR3 spells CASSSIATNEKLFF. The CDR3 DNA sequence: TGTGCCAGCAGTTCCATAGCAACTAATGAAAAACTGTTTTTT.